This T cell receptor (beta chain) was identified during a study of blood T cell repertoires in COVID-19. In the study overall: The samples span acute and convalescent COVID-19 from the United States, Italy and Spain. The cDNA or gDNA used as material had been derived from T cells, B-cell-depleted T cells, or PBMCs.

Trimming removed 7 bases from V and 2 bases from J, with 12 bases in between. The CDR3 sequence is 14 residues long. Per the germline V gene, CDR1 is MNHEY and CDR2 is SVGAGI. Source study methods: How many nucleated cells were present was estimated from reference gene primer amplification. Data came from immunoSEQ multiplex PCR; TCRdb stores just in-frame clones and leaves some out. V and J calls and clone size are given by that table; D and trimming were obtained from the DNA. In the table there are approximately 210,000 clones, less than 90% of which are singletons. The sequencing input was peripheral blood. The chain is built from TRBV6-5 and TRBJ2-4, with unresolved D. This TCR came from an older woman with acute or convalescent COVID-19. The chain's CDR3 is CASTSTSTKNIQYF. CDR3 coding DNA: TGTGCCAGCACCTCAACGAGTACCAAAAACATTCAGTACTTC.